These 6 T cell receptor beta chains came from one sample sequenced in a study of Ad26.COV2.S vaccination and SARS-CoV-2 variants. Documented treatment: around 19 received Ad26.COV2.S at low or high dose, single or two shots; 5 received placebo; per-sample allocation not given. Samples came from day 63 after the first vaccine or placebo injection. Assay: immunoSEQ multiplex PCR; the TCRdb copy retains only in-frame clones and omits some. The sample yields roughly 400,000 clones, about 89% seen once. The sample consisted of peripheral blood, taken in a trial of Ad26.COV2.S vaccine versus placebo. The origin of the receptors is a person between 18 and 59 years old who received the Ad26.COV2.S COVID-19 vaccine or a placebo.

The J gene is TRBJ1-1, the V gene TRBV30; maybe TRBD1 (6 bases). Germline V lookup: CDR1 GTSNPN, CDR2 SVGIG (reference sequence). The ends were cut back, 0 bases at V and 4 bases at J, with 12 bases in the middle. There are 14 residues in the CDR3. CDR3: CAWSVWGLSTEAFF. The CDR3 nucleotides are TGTGCCTGGAGTGTATGGGGGCTTAGCACTGAAGCTTTCTTT.

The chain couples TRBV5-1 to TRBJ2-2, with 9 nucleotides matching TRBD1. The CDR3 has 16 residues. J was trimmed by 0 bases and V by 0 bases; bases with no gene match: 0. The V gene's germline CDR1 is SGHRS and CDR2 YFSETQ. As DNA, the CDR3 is TGCGCCAGCAGCTTGGGACAGGGGGCGAACACCGGGGAGCTGTTTTTT. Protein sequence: CASSLGQGANTGELFF.

CDR3: CASSMRNSGETQYF. The DNA of the CDR3 is TGTGCCAGTAGTATGCGGAACTCAGGAGAGACCCAGTACTTC. J is TRBJ2-5 and V is TRBV19; D is uncertain. The germline gives CDR1 LNHDA, CDR2 SQIVND (reference sequence). The CDR3 is made up of 14 amino acids. Trimming removed 3 bases from V and 4 bases from J, with 12 bases in between.

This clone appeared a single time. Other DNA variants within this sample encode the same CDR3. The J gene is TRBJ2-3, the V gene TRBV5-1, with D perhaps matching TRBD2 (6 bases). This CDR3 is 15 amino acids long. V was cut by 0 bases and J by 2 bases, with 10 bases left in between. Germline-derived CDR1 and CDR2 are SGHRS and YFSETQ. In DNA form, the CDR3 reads TGCGCCAGCAGCTTGGTCGGCGGGGCCACAGATACGCAGTATTTT. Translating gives CASSLVGGATDTQYF.

CDR3 region: CAWSRQLGQGGDEQFF. The CDR3 bases are TGTGCCTGGAGTAGGCAATTAGGGCAGGGGGGAGATGAGCAGTTCTTC. The rearrangement links TRBV30 to TRBJ2-1, with D tentatively TRBD1 (7 bases). Per the germline V gene, CDR1 is GTSNPN and CDR2 is SVGIG (reference sequence). The CDR3 spans 16 residues. Between the trimmed V and J ends, which lost 2 bases and 8 bases, there was a span of 22 bases. The whole variable domain, filled in from reference TRBV30 and TRBJ2-1, reads SQTIHQWPATLVQPVGSPLSLECTVEGTSNPNLYWYRQAAGRGLQLLFYSVGIGQISSEVPQNLSASRPQDRQFILSSKKLLLSDSGFYLCAWSRQLGQGGDEQFFGPGTRLTVL.

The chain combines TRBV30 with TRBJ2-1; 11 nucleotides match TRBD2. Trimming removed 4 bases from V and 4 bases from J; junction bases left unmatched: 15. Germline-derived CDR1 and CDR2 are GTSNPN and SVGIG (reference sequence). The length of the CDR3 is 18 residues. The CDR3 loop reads CAWKMGSRTSGPYNEQFF. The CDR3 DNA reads TGTGCCTGGAAGATGGGGTCGAGGACTAGCGGGCCATACAATGAGCAGTTCTTC.